The next 16 T cell receptor beta chains were all read from a single sample in a study of blood T cells in healthy people across ages. Primed by a sample-barcoded 5' primer and a J-beta primer mix, a second PCR proceeded for about 7 to 12 cycles. TCRdb itself ran the 5' RACE reads through MiXCR, one entry per CDR3 protein. The sample carries about 1.5 million distinct CDR3 sequences, 42% recorded once. The material sequenced was blood. These TCRs come from a woman aged 18-29 years in good health.

This clonotype is a singleton in its sample. This may stem from a read error, because a much larger clone lies one nucleotide away. This CDR3 is CASSYTGTSIYNEQYF. The CDR3 DNA reads as TGTGCCAGCAGTTATACCGGGACTAGCATCTACAATGAGCAGTACTTC. J is TRBJ2-1 and V is TRBV7-2; the match to TRBD2 covers 9 bases. TRBJ2-7 explains the end of the DNA better; the J call may be wrong. CDR1 and CDR2 (germline): SGHTA, FQGNSA. The CDR3 is 16 residues long.

This clonotype was seen a handful of times. The rearrangement links TRBV2 to TRBJ2-1, with 7 bases fitting TRBD1. Trimming cost V 10 bases and J 6 bases; bases outside gene matches: 9. Germline CDR1 reads SNHLY; CDR2 reads FYNNEI. The CDR3 sequence is 13 residues long. The CDR3 region is CANEQGIGNEQFF. The CDR3 coding sequence is TGTGCCAACGAACAGGGGATAGGCAATGAGCAGTTCTTC.

This clonotype was observed many times. Written as DNA, the CDR3 is TGTGCCAGCAGCTTTTTCTCCTACAATGAGCAGTTCTTC. It is translated as CASSFFSYNEQFF. V usage is TRBV7-2 and J usage is TRBJ2-1; no definite D call. Per germline, CDR1 SGHTA and CDR2 FQGNSA. This CDR3 spans 13 amino acids. With 3 bases removed from V and 0 bases from J, the gap between germline ends came to 3 bases.

V gene TRBV4-3 combines with J gene TRBJ2-4, with D unclear. Matching the DNA end better, TRBJ2-7 makes the J call doubtful. CDR3 length: 16 residues. CDR1 and CDR2 from the germline V gene are LGHNA and YSLEER. The CDR3 nucleotides are TGCGCCAGCAGCCAATTTCAGACGCGAGTAGCCTACGAGCAGTACTTC. Translated: CASSQFQTRVAYEQYF.

The chain recombines TRBV4-3 with TRBJ1-3; 8 bases map to TRBD1. The CDR3 runs 17 residues. V gave up 4 bases and J gave up 4 bases; unmatched junction bases: 12. Germline CDR1 is LGHNA and CDR2 is YSLEER. CDR3 amino acids: CASSPLKLDRGGNTIYF. As DNA, the CDR3 is TGCGCCAGCAGCCCGCTCAAATTAGACAGGGGAGGAAACACCATATATTTT.

The V and J genes are TRBV28 and TRBJ2-7; D ambiguous. CDR3 length: 13 amino acids. The germline V gene has CDR1 MDHEN and CDR2 SYDVKM. V dropped 2 bases and J dropped 7 bases, with 12 bases sitting between them. The CDR3 DNA reads TGTGCCAGCAGTTTAGTTCAAACCGGTGAGCAGTACTTC. Translation: CASSLVQTGEQYF.

The chain recombines TRBV12-3 or TRBV12-4 with TRBJ1-2; 7 bases fit TRBD1. J gave up 5 bases and V 5 bases, and 8 bases lay outside the gene matches. The length of the CDR3 is 14 residues. This CDR3 reads CASSPTGVTYGYTF. Here the CDR3 DNA reads TGTGCCAGCAGTCCTACAGGGGTTACTTATGGCTACACCTTC.

This clonotype appeared a few times. This chain connects TRBV10-2 to TRBJ2-1, with a weak D call TRBD2 (5 bases). CDR3 length: 10 amino acids. Germline V CDR1 and CDR2: WSHSY, SAAADI. The germline V and J ends were trimmed by 8 bases and 13 bases, with 12 bases remaining between them. CDR3 protein: CASGWENQFF. The CDR3 DNA reads TGCGCCAGCGGATGGGAGAATCAGTTCTTC.

V usage is TRBV6-6 and J usage is TRBJ2-1; 8 bases line up with TRBD2. Germline CDR1 and CDR2: MNHNY and SVGAGI (reference sequence). V was clipped by 0 bases and J by 8 bases; unmatched bases: 12. The CDR3 runs to 17 residues. The CDR3 spells CASSYSVGRTSHHEQFF. The CDR3 nucleotides are TGTGCCAGCAGTTACTCGGTTGGAAGGACTAGCCATCATGAGCAGTTCTTC.

About this clonotype: The final CDR3 position lacks the conserved phenylalanine or tryptophan, pointing to a likely read error. The gene calls are TRBV5-6 and TRBJ2-1, with 8 nucleotides matching TRBD1. From germline, CDR1 is SGHDT and CDR2 YYEEEE. The length of the CDR3 is 14 residues. Unmatched junction bases numbered 5, after V lost 2 bases and J lost 7 bases. The DNA for the CDR3 is TGTGCCAGCAGCTTAGGGCAGGGGGCAAATGAGCAGTTCCTC. It translates to CASSLGQGANEQFL.

This clonotype came up once. The CDR3 DNA reads TGTGCCTGGAGTGTAGAAAGGGATCAGCCCCAGCATTTT. Translating gives CAWSVERDQPQHF. The chain combines TRBV30 with TRBJ1-5; D is unclear. CDR1 and CDR2 (germline): GTSNPN, SVGIG (reference sequence). V lost 0 bases and J lost 5, with 8 bases in between. The CDR3 sequence is 13 residues long.

The chain couples TRBV4-3 to TRBJ1-2; no reliable D call. Trimming stripped 0 bases from V and 0 bases from J, with 8 bases between. CDR1 is LGHNA, CDR2 YSLEER, per germline. There are 15 residues in the CDR3. CDR3 loop: CASSQDWLANYGYTF. In DNA form, the CDR3 reads TGCGCCAGCAGCCAAGACTGGTTAGCTAACTATGGCTACACCTTC.

This clonotype was seen only a few times. This chain uses TRBV6-2 or TRBV6-3 with TRBJ1-6, with D unclear. V lost 10 bases and J 9 bases, leaving 10 bases between the germline ends. The germline CDR1 and CDR2 sequences are MNHEY and SVGEGT. The CDR3 has 11 amino acids. The CDR3 nucleotides read TGTGCCACCGCGGACGGTTCACCCCTCCACTTT. This sequence encodes CATADGSPLHF.

This clonotype was recorded a few times. The rearrangement links TRBV12-3 or TRBV12-4 to TRBJ1-1; D gene unclear. V was clipped by 4 bases and J by 5 bases, with 14 bases between them. The CDR3 has 14 amino acids. The CDR3 DNA reads TGTGCCAGCAGTTCGGAAACCCGGGGAACTGAAGCTTTCTTT. Translated, it gives CASSSETRGTEAFF.

This clonotype was recorded a few times. This sequence joins TRBV20-1 and TRBJ1-4; maybe TRBD1 (5 bases). Germline V gene lookup returns CDR1 DFQATT and CDR2 SNEGSKA (reference sequence). V lost 4 bases and J lost 7, with 13 bases in between. The CDR3 sequence is 13 residues long. The CDR3 loop reads CSATGTLGEKLFF. The CDR3, as DNA: TGCAGTGCTACCGGGACCCTGGGTGAAAAACTGTTTTTT.

This clonotype was found a few times. The J gene is TRBJ2-1, the V gene TRBV29-1; the D gene is possibly TRBD1 (6 bases). Germline assignment: CDR1 SQVTM and CDR2 ANQGSEA. The CDR3 runs to 13 residues. The V and J ends lost 5 bases and 0 bases respectively, with 8 bases between them. DNA for the CDR3: TGCAGCGTTCTGGACAGCTCCTACAATGAGCAGTTCTTC. Its protein product is CSVLDSSYNEQFF.